This TCR beta chain was identified in a study of T-cell reconstitution after alpha-beta-depleted transplantation in children. Germline values: CDR1 SGHTA, CDR2 FQGNSA. V was clipped by 5 bases and J by 1 base, with 11 bases between them. The length of the CDR3 is 14 residues. Unique molecular identifiers were incorporated into the prepared TCRbeta library. MiXCR, applied by TCRdb to the PCR reads, yields one record per CDR3 protein. Here the sample spans 600,000 to 800,000 distinct CDR3 sequences, around 13% being singletons. A few counts support this clonotype. Its antigen is unidentified. General study results and limits: Reportedly, only several hundred clones from non-depleted graft cells drove alpha-beta T-cell counts at about two months. TCRbeta diversity was high at day 60 in some patients (a result of surviving recipient T cells and thymic progenitors). Newly made T cells mostly supplied T-cell counts and diversity one year after transplant.

The source is a girl aged 2 to 10 with congenital amegakaryocytic thrombocytopenia, due to receive a stem cell transplant. Sample: PBMCs, taken before TCRalphabeta/CD19-depleted stem cell transplant. The chain is built from TRBV7-2 and TRBJ1-1; D is possibly TRBD1 (5 bases). CDR3 sequence (DNA): TGTGCCAGCAGCCTCAGGGAAAGGAACACTGAAGCTTTCTTT. It codes for CASSLRERNTEAFF.